The 25 T cell receptor beta chains below come from one sample, sequenced in a study of blood T cell repertoires in COVID-19. Repertoires were generated with immunoSEQ multiplex PCR, while TCRdb's copy carries only in-frame clones and drops some. This repertoire shows tens of thousands of clones, about 85% found once; its top ten account for roughly an eighth. Sequences were obtained from peripheral blood. These receptors were collected from a human donor in a cohort sampled during active COVID-19.

The chain couples TRBV12-3 or TRBV12-4 to TRBJ1-6, with a weak D call TRBD1 (6 bases). V was clipped by 8 bases and J by 13 bases, with 15 bases between them. This CDR3 is 12 amino acids long. In DNA, the CDR3 is TGTGCCAGCCTCCAAGGGGGGGGGCCCCTCCACTTT. This sequence encodes CASLQGGGPLHF.

To note about this clone: The sample contains more than one DNA sequence encoding this CDR3. The V gene is TRBV27, the J gene TRBJ2-2; TRBD1 might be the D (5 bases). Germline CDR1 and CDR2: MNHEY and SMNVEV (reference sequence). This CDR3 spans 14 amino acids. The germline V and J ends were trimmed by 2 bases and 4 bases, with 8 bases remaining between them. The CDR3 DNA sequence: TGTGCCAGCAGTTTAGGGGCAGCCACCGGGGAGCTGTTTTTT. This sequence encodes CASSLGAATGELFF.

In its sample, this clone was seen once. The chain has TRBV15 and TRBJ2-7; 7 bases agree with TRBD1. The CDR3 contains 14 residues. With V trimmed by 3 bases and J by 5 bases, 7 bases remained unmatched. CDR1 is LNHNV, CDR2 YYDKDF, per germline (reference sequence). The CDR3 sequence is CATSRGQRENEQYF. As DNA, the CDR3 is TGTGCCACCAGCAGGGGACAGAGAGAAAACGAGCAGTACTTC.

This CDR3 is CASSLDTSYGYTF. CDR3 DNA: TGCGCCAGCAGCTTAGACACCTCCTATGGCTACACCTTC. This rearrangement joins TRBV5-1 to TRBJ1-2; no reliable D call. Trimming stripped 2 bases from V and 4 bases from J, with 9 bases between. CDR1 is SGHRS and CDR2 is YFSETQ in the germline V gene. The CDR3 has 13 amino acids.

V is TRBV9 and J is TRBJ1-6, with D tentatively TRBD1 (5 bases). Germline V CDR1 and CDR2: SGDLS, YYNGEE. The CDR3 consists of 15 residues. The V end lost 2 bases, the J end lost 8 bases, and 14 bases lay between the germline ends. The CDR3 coding sequence is TGTGCCAGCAGCGTCGACAGTAGCTCCTATTCACCCCTCCACTTT. Encoded protein: CASSVDSSSYSPLHF.

This clone was counted once. CDR3 DNA sequence: TGCGCCAGCGGACTAGCGGGGGGACCCGGGGGGACCCAGTACTTC. Its translation is CASGLAGGPGGTQYF. The V gene is TRBV4-1, the J gene TRBJ2-5; the match to TRBD2 covers 14 bases. The germline CDR1 and CDR2 sequences are MGHRA and YSYEKL. The CDR3 is 15 residues long. V dropped 8 bases and J dropped 7; count of bases not matched to a gene: 9.

The chain couples TRBV4-1 to TRBJ1-4; TRBD1 might be the D (5 bases). Deletions cut 0 bases from V and 0 bases from J, with 17 bases between. The germline V gene has CDR1 MGHRA and CDR2 YSYEKL. The CDR3 extends over 19 amino acids. The CDR3 region is CASSQDPPRVHATNEKLFF. The CDR3 DNA follows: TGCGCCAGCAGCCAAGATCCACCCAGGGTCCATGCAACTAATGAAAAACTGTTTTTT.

This chain's CDR3 is CARSVSGGGETQYF. DNA for the CDR3: TGTGCCAGAAGCGTCTCTGGCGGGGGAGAGACCCAGTACTTC. The chain links TRBV5-3 to TRBJ2-5; 7 nucleotides agree with TRBD2. TRBV5-3 qualifies as an ORF whose function is uncertain. The CDR3 loop spans 14 amino acids. Trimming removed 4 bases from V and 4 bases from J; junction bases left unmatched: 7.

The sample holds one count of this clone. The CDR3 loop is CASSFQGAGNYGYTF. CDR3 coding DNA: TGCGCCAGCAGCTTTCAGGGGGCTGGTAACTATGGCTACACCTTC. The chain combines TRBV5-1 with TRBJ1-2; TRBD1 agrees at 8 bases. Per the germline V gene, CDR1 is SGHRS and CDR2 is YFSETQ. The length of the CDR3 is 15 residues. Trimming cost V 2 bases and J 1 base; bases outside gene matches: 4.

The chain carries TRBV5-1 and TRBJ2-5; 7 bases fit TRBD1. The germline V gene encodes CDR1 SGHRS and CDR2 YFSETQ. The CDR3 runs to 13 residues. J was trimmed by 3 bases and V by 4 bases; bases with no gene match: 3. In DNA, the CDR3 is TGCGCCAGCAGCGCAACAGGGGAAGAGACCCAGTACTTC. Encoded protein: CASSATGEETQYF.

This clone was detected only a few times. This chain joins TRBV5-4 and TRBJ1-2, with D uncertain. Trimming took 0 bases from V and 0 from J, leaving 6 bases between them. The germline gives CDR1 SGHNT, CDR2 YYREEE (reference sequence). The CDR3 spans 14 residues. The CDR3 loop is CASSLDRTNYGYTF. The CDR3 DNA sequence: TGTGCCAGCAGCTTGGACAGAACTAACTATGGCTACACCTTC.

The chain employs TRBV3-1 (or the pseudogene TRBV3-2) and TRBJ2-7, with 11 bases lining up with TRBD2. CDR3 size: 14 residues. Germline-derived CDR1 and CDR2 are LGHDT and YNNKEL (reference sequence). After removal of 5 bases from V and 3 bases from J, the junction contained 3 bases not matched to a gene. CDR3 sequence reads: CASSGTSGNYEQYF. DNA for the CDR3: TGTGCCAGCAGCGGGACTAGCGGAAACTACGAGCAGTACTTC.

The chain links TRBV5-4 to TRBJ2-2; 10 bases line up with TRBD1. The germline V gene encodes CDR1 SGHNT and CDR2 YYREEE (reference sequence). Losses at the gene ends were 3 bases for V and 8 bases for J; bases not matched to a gene: 10. The CDR3 spans 16 residues. The CDR3 DNA follows: TGTGCCAGCAGCTCCGGGACAGGGGACCTTCAAGGGGAGCTGTTTTTT. Translated: CASSSGTGDLQGELFF.

V gene TRBV6-6 combines with J gene TRBJ1-4, with TRBD1 identical over 10 bases. The V and J ends lost 2 bases and 8 bases, in that order; junction bases with no gene match: 8. Germline CDR1 and CDR2: MNHNY and SVGAGI (reference sequence). The CDR3 contains 16 residues. The CDR3 loop reads CASSYGGQGIQEKLFF. The CDR3 bases are TGTGCCAGCAGTTACGGGGGACAGGGGATTCAAGAAAAACTGTTTTTT.

This clone was detected only a few times. This chain links TRBV3-1 (or the pseudogene TRBV3-2) with TRBJ2-7, with a possible D match to TRBD2 (6 bases). V was trimmed by 0 bases and J by 9 bases, leaving 12 bases between them. The CDR3 consists of 13 residues. Looked up from germline, CDR1 is LGHDT and CDR2 is YNNKEL (reference sequence). The CDR3 protein is CASSQDHGGLQYF. CDR3 nucleotide sequence: TGTGCCAGCAGCCAAGATCATGGAGGGTTGCAGTACTTC.

V and J are TRBV5-6 and TRBJ2-2; 8 bases line up with TRBD2. The ends lost 3 bases at V and 6 bases at J; junction bases unmatched: 7. Germline V gives CDR1 SGHDT, CDR2 YYEEEE. This CDR3 comprises 15 residues. CDR3 protein: CASSWGTRKAGELFF. Here the CDR3 DNA reads TGTGCCAGCAGCTGGGGGACTAGGAAGGCCGGGGAGCTGTTTTTT.

V usage is TRBV15 and J usage is TRBJ1-2, with D perhaps TRBD1 (6 bases). The V end was cut by 3 bases, the J end by 5 bases, with 19 bases between. Germline CDR1 LNHNV, CDR2 YYDKDF (reference sequence). The CDR3 length is 16 residues. CDR3 sequence reads: CATSRGRQVGGYGYTF. As DNA, the CDR3 is TGTGCCACCAGCAGGGGGCGCCAAGTAGGGGGTTATGGCTACACCTTC. Drawing the rest from reference TRBV15 and TRBJ1-2, the complete variable domain is DAMVIQNPRYQVTQFGKPVTLSCSQTLNHNVMYWYQQKSSQAPKLLFHYYDKDFNNEADTPDNFQSRRPNTSFCFLDIRSPGLGDTAMYLCATSRGRQVGGYGYTFGSGTRLTVV.

The chain carries TRBV5-1 and TRBJ1-5; the match to TRBD1 covers 7 bases. Germline CDR1 is SGHRS and CDR2 is YFSETQ. V was pared by 0 bases and J by 0 bases, with 3 bases of the junction left unmatched. This CDR3 contains 16 residues. As DNA, the CDR3 is TGCGCCAGCAGCTTGGGGGGGACAGATAGCAATCAGCCCCAGCATTTT. Translation gives CASSLGGTDSNQPQHF. The whole variable domain, filled in from reference TRBV5-1 and TRBJ1-5, reads KAGVTQTPRYLIKTRGQQVTLSCSPISGHRSVSWYQQTPGQGLQFLFEYFSETQRNKGNFPGRFSGRQFSNSRSEMNVSTLELGDSALYLCASSLGGTDSNQPQHFGDGTRLSIL.

This chain connects TRBV27 to TRBJ2-2; no definite D call. V was shortened by 5 bases and J by 6 bases, with 16 bases between the two germline ends. Per germline, CDR1 MNHEY and CDR2 SMNVEV (reference sequence). This CDR3 has 15 residues. The CDR3 protein is CASSGGSGRSGELFF. CDR3 DNA sequence: TGTGCCAGCAGTGGTGGGTCAGGCCGATCCGGGGAGCTGTTTTTT.

This clone appeared a single time. The chain joins TRBV6-2 or TRBV6-3 to TRBJ2-3; 8 nucleotides match TRBD2. Germline loops: CDR1 MNHEY, CDR2 SVGEGT. The CDR3 spans 16 residues. V dropped 5 bases and J dropped 0; count of bases not matched to a gene: 7. The CDR3 bases are TGTGCCAGCAGTCGTATACTAGCGGCTAGCACAGATACGCAGTATTTT. It encodes CASSRILAASTDTQYF.

This clone was seen at least ten times. The CDR3 here is CASNSERNNSPLHF. The CDR3 DNA sequence: TGTGCCAGCAACTCGGAGAGGAATAATTCACCCCTCCACTTT. V usage is TRBV11-2 and J usage is TRBJ1-6; D uncertain. This CDR3 has 14 amino acids. CDR1 SGHAT and CDR2 FQNNGV come from the germline V gene. V lost 7 bases to trimming and J lost 5 bases, with 12 bases between them.

The gene calls are TRBV21-1 and TRBJ1-4; the D segment call TRBD1 is taken from the table without a DNA check. TRBV21-1 is termed a pseudogene. The CDR3 covers 17 residues. The CDR3 protein is CASSLSTGTTTNEKLFF. DNA for the CDR3: TGTGCCAGCAGCCTTTCGACAGGGACCACAACTAATGAAAAACTGTTTTTT.

The chain uses TRBV3-1 (or the pseudogene TRBV3-2) and TRBJ1-5, with D unclear. The germline V and J ends were trimmed by 1 base and 2 bases, with 12 bases remaining between them. The V gene's germline CDR1 is LGHDT and CDR2 YNNKEL (reference sequence). This CDR3 has 16 amino acids. CDR3 sequence: CASSQGSSSGNQPQHF. The CDR3, as DNA: TGTGCCAGCAGCCAAGGTAGCAGCTCGGGCAATCAGCCCCAGCATTTT.

The rearrangement links TRBV19 to TRBJ1-3; D gene uncertain. The V gene lost 5 bases and the J gene lost 0 bases, with 11 bases spanning the gap. CDR1 and CDR2 (germline): LNHDA, SQIVND (reference sequence). The CDR3 spans 15 residues. The CDR3 region is CASSDKTSSGNTIYF. CDR3 bases: TGTGCCAGTAGTGACAAGACCTCCTCTGGAAACACCATATATTTT. Supplemented by reference TRBV19 and TRBJ1-3, the full variable domain reads DGGITQSPKYLFRKEGQNVTLSCEQNLNHDAMYWYRQDPGQGLRLIYYSQIVNDFQKGDIAEGYSVSREKKESFPLTVTSAQKNPTAFYLCASSDKTSSGNTIYFGEGSWLTVV.

The chain joins TRBV6-5 to TRBJ1-5; 7 nucleotides match TRBD1. Germline V CDR1 and CDR2: MNHEY, SVGAGI. After removal of 8 bases from V and 4 bases from J, the junction contained 5 bases not matched to a gene. This CDR3 is built from 13 residues. CDR3 nucleotides: TGTGCCAGCCGGGACAGCCTTAATCAGCCCCAGCATTTT. Encoded protein: CASRDSLNQPQHF.